This entry lists 8 T cell receptor beta chains sequenced from one sample in a study of blood T cell repertoires in COVID-19. Only in-frame clones appear in the TCRdb table, and some are missing; sequencing was by immunoSEQ multiplex PCR. This table has 40,000 to 60,000 clones, 87% appearing once. The sequencing sample was made of peripheral blood. Receptor source: a woman older than 75 with COVID-19, enrolled during active disease.

The CDR3 DNA sequence: TGTGCCAGCAGTCGGTCGGTCACTGAAGCTTTCTTT. Translation: CASSRSVTEAFF. The rearrangement links TRBV3-1 (or the pseudogene TRBV3-2) to TRBJ1-1; D is unclear. The CDR3 contains 12 residues. The ends were cut back, 6 bases at V and 4 bases at J, with 9 bases in the middle. Germline CDR1 reads LGHDT; CDR2 reads YNNKEL (reference sequence).

V usage is TRBV6-1 and J usage is TRBJ1-1; 10 nucleotides agree with TRBD1. The CDR3 has 14 amino acids. CDR1 and CDR2 from the germline V gene are MNHNS and SASEGT. J was trimmed by 5 bases and V by 4 bases; bases with no gene match: 4. The CDR3 loop reads CASSGQGARTEAFF. The CDR3 coding sequence is TGTGCCAGCAGTGGACAGGGGGCAAGGACTGAAGCTTTCTTT.

The V and J genes are TRBV3-1 (or the pseudogene TRBV3-2) and TRBJ2-2; tentative D call: TRBD1 (6 bases). Germline V gene data show CDR1 as LGHDT and CDR2 as YNNKEL (reference sequence). The germline V and J ends were trimmed by 4 bases and 1 base, with 7 bases remaining between them. CDR3 length: 14 residues. The DNA of the CDR3 is TGTGCCAGCAGCCGCAGGGGGAACACCGGGGAGCTGTTTTTT. Protein product: CASSRRGNTGELFF.

This chain joins TRBV19 and TRBJ2-2; D perhaps matches TRBD1 (6 bases). The CDR3 totals 14 residues. V was shortened by 9 bases and J by 0 bases, with 11 bases between the two germline ends. Germline V gene lookup returns CDR1 LNHDA and CDR2 SQIVND (reference sequence). In DNA form, the CDR3 reads TGTGCCAGCGACAGGAGAACGAACACCGGGGAGCTGTTTTTT. Translated: CASDRRTNTGELFF.

The chain joins TRBV4-1 to TRBJ2-7, with 12 positions matching TRBD2. The trim removed 2 bases at V and 7 bases at J, leaving 9 bases unmatched. This CDR3 has 16 amino acids. The germline gives CDR1 MGHRA, CDR2 YSYEKL. CDR3 DNA: TGCGCCAGCAGCCAACCTAGGACTAGCGGGGAGGGGGAGCAGTACTTC. Amino acids: CASSQPRTSGEGEQYF.

The DNA for the CDR3 is TGTGCCAGCAGCCCTGACAGGTCTTACACTGAAGCTTTCTTT. Translation: CASSPDRSYTEAFF. The chain is built from TRBV5-4 and TRBJ1-1; weak D call: TRBD1 (6 bases). Trimming took off 4 bases at V and 3 bases at J, with 13 bases between the two ends. From germline, CDR1 is SGHNT and CDR2 YYREEE (reference sequence). There are 14 residues in the CDR3.

The chain carries TRBV30 and TRBJ1-1; TRBD1 aligns across 9 bases. Germline assignment: CDR1 GTSNPN and CDR2 SVGIG (reference sequence). J was trimmed by 0 bases and V by 7 bases; bases with no gene match: 12. The CDR3 covers 16 residues. The CDR3 nucleotides are TGTGCCTCGACCTACAGGGGGCGCAGAATGAACACTGAAGCTTTCTTT. Protein: CASTYRGRRMNTEAFF.

V and J are TRBV6-5 and TRBJ2-7; possibly TRBD1 for D (6 bases). Germline CDR1 MNHEY, CDR2 SVGAGI. V lost 10 bases and J 6 bases, leaving 22 bases between the germline ends. The CDR3 extends over 14 amino acids. CDR3 sequence: CATRMNRDTLEQYF. In DNA form, the CDR3 reads TGTGCCACAAGGATGAACCGGGACACACTCGAGCAGTACTTC.